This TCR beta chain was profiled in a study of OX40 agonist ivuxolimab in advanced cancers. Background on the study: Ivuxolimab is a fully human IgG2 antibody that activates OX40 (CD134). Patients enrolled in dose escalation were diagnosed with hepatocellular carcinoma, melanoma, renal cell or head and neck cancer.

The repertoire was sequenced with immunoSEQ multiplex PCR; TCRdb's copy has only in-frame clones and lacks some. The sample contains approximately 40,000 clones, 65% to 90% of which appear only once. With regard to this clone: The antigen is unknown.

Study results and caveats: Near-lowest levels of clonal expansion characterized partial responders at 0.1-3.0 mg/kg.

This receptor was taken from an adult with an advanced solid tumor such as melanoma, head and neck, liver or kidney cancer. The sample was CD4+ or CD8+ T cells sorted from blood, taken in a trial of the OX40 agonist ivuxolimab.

The CDR3 protein is CASTERQGANYGYTF. The CDR3 DNA sequence: TGTGCCAGCACGGAAAGACAGGGAGCGAACTATGGCTACACCTTC. J is TRBJ1-2 and V is TRBV6-1; 7 nucleotides align to TRBD1. Trimming at V came to 7 bases and at J to 2 bases, leaving 10 bases not matched to a gene. Per the germline V gene, CDR1 is MNHNS and CDR2 is SASEGT. CDR3 length: 15 amino acids.